This T cell receptor (beta chain) was observed in a study of blood T cell repertoires in COVID-19. Study summary: The analysed material was cDNA or gDNA that came from T cells, B-cell-depleted T cells, or PBMCs.

The repertoire was sequenced with immunoSEQ multiplex PCR; TCRdb's copy has only in-frame clones and lacks some. The sample carries under 25,000 clones, approximately 73% recorded once. Germline lookup yields CDR1 SGHAT and CDR2 FQNNGV. The CDR3 extends over 15 amino acids. Trimming took off 2 bases at V and 4 bases at J, with 14 bases between the two ends. This clonotype was sampled from a human donor in a cohort sampled during active or convalescent COVID-19. The sequenced sample was peripheral blood. V usage is TRBV11-2 and J usage is TRBJ2-5; a weak D match, TRBD1 (6 bases). This CDR3 is CASSLSPTGRETQYF. The DNA for the CDR3 is TGTGCCAGCAGCTTATCCCCGACAGGTCGAGAGACCCAGTACTTC.